Included here is one TCR beta chain sequence, with context. The source of the sample is a study of blood T cell repertoires in COVID-19. The repertoire was sequenced with immunoSEQ multiplex PCR; TCRdb's copy has only in-frame clones and lacks some. This table holds roughly 100,000 clones, around four fifths found once. Per germline, CDR1 MRHNA and CDR2 SNTAGT. This CDR3 comprises 13 residues. Trimming took off 6 bases at V and 2 bases at J, with 9 bases between the two ends. The TCR originated in a woman aged 80 or over with acute or convalescent COVID-19. V usage is TRBV6-4 and J usage is TRBJ2-3, with TRBD2 as a possible D gene (5 bases). Sequencing used peripheral blood. The CDR3 DNA sequence: TGTGCCAGCAGAAGCGGTGCCACAGATACGCAGTATTTT. Its translation is CASRSGATDTQYF.